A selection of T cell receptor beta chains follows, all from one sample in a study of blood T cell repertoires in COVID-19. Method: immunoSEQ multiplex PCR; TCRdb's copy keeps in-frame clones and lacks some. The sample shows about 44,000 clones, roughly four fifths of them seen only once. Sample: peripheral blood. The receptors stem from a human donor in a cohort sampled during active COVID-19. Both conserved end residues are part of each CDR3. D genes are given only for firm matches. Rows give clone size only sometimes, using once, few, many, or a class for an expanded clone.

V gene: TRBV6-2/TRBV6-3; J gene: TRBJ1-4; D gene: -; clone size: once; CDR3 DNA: TGTGCCAGCAGTTACCGACTCAGTAATGAAAAACTGTTTTTT; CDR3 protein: CASSYRLSNEKLFF
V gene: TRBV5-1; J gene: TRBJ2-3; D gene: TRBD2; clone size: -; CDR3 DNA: TGCGCCAGCAGCTTGGTCGCGGGGGGGACAGATACGCAGTATTTT; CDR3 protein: CASSLVAGGTDTQYF
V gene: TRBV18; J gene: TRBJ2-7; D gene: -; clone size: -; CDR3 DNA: TGTGCCAGCTCACCGACAGAGATTTCCTACGAGCAGTACTTC; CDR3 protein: CASSPTEISYEQYF
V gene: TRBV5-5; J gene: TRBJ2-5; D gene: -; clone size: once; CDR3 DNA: TGTGCCAGCGTGGGCCAGTACCAAGAGACCCAGTACTTC; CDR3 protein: CASVGQYQETQYF
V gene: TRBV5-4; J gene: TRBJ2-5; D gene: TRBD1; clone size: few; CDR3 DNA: TGTGCCAGCAGCTTACAACAGGGGAGTGGGGAGACCCAGTACTTC; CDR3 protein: CASSLQQGSGETQYF
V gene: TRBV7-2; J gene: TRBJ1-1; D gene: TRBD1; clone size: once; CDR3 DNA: TGTGCCAGCAGCTCTTCAGGGGGCGCGAACACTGAAGCTTTCTTT; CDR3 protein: CASSSSGGANTEAFF
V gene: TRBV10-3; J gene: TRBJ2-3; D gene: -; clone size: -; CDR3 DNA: TGTGCCATCAGTGAGTCGGGAAGGGGGAGTACAGATACGCAGTATTTT; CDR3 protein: CAISESGRGSTDTQYF
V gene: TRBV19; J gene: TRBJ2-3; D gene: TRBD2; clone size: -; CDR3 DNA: TGTGCCAGTAGCGAACTAGCGGGGGGGCGCTGGGATACGCAGTATTTT; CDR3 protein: CASSELAGGRWDTQYF
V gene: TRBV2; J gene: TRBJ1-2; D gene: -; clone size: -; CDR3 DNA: TGTGCCCCCCGAACAGGCTATGGCTACACCTTC; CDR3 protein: CAPRTGYGYTF
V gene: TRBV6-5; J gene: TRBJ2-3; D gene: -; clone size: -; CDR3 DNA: TGTGCCACTAACCGGGACATGGGCACAGATACGCAGTATTTT; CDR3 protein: CATNRDMGTDTQYF
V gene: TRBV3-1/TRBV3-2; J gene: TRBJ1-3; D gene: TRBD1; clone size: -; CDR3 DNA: TGTGCCAGCAGCCACAACGACAGGGGAAACTCCATATATTTT; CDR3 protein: CASSHNDRGNSIYF
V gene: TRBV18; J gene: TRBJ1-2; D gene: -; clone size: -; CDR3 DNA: TGTGCCAGCTCACCAGAAGGGGATGGCTACACCTTC; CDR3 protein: CASSPEGDGYTF
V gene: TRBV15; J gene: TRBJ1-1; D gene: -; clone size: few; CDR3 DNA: TGTGCCACCAGCAGACAGTTCATGAACACTGAAGCTTTCTTT; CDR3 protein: CATSRQFMNTEAFF
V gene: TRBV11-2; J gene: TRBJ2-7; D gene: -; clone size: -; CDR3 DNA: TGTGCCAGCAGCTATGAGCAAACCGCCTACGAGCAGTACTTC; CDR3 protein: CASSYEQTAYEQYF
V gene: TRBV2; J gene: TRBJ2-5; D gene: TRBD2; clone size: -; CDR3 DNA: TGTGCCAGCAGTTCAGCGGGGGGTGAGGCTTGGACCCAGTACTTC; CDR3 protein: CASSSAGGEAWTQYF
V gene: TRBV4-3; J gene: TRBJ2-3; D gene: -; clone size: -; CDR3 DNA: TGCGCCAGCAGCCAAGGTCCCGCGGGGGCTAGCACAGATACGCAGTATTTT; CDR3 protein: CASSQGPAGASTDTQYF